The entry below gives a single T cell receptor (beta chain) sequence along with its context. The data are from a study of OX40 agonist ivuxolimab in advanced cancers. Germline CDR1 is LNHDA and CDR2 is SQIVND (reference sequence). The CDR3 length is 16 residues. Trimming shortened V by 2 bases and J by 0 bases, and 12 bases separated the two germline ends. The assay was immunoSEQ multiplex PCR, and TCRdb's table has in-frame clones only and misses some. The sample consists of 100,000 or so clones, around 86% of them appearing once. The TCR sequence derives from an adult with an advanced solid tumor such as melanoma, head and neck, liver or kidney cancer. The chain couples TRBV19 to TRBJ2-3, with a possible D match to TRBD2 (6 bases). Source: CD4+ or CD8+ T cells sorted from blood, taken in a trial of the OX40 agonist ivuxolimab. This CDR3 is CASSIRSGTSTDTQYF. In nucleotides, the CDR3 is TGTGCCAGTAGTATAAGGTCTGGGACTAGCACAGATACGCAGTATTTT.